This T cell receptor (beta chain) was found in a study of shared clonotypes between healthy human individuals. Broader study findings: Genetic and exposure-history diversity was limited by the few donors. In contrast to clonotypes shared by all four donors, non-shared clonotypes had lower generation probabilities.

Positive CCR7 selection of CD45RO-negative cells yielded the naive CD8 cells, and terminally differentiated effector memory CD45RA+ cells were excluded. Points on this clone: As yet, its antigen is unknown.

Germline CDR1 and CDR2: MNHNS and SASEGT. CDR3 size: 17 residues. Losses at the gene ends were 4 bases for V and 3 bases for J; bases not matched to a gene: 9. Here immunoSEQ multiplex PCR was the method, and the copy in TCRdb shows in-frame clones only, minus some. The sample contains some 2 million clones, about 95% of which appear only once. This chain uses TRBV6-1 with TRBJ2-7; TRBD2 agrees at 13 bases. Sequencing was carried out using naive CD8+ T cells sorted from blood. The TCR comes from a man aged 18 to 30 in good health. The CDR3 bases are TGTGCCAGCAGTGGCGGACTAGCGGGAGTGGGGCACTACGAGCAGTACTTC. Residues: CASSGGLAGVGHYEQYF.